This T cell receptor (beta chain) appears in the sequencing data of a study of metastatic and nonmetastatic thyroid tumors. Study details: The authors compared repertoires across blood and tumor or nodule tissue from malignant and benign thyroid patients. Findings and limits, study-wide: In both blood and tumor samples, TCR beta diversity was reported significantly higher for malignant than benign nodules.

TCRdb re-analyzed the PCR reads through MiXCR. The profile shows about 20,000 clones, approximately 24% of them singletons. In regard to this clone: No antigen is known for it.

Each patient went into thyroid surgery without having received any treatment. Trimming left V 8 bases short and J 6 bases short, with 17 bases between. There are 13 residues in the CDR3. CDR1 MNHEY and CDR2 SVGEGT come from the germline V gene. This TCR derives from a male donor with papillary thyroid cancer or a benign thyroid nodule (not recorded which). Some clones in this sample may be carry-over from other donors' samples. Sequencing was performed on tumor tissue. The chain couples TRBV6-2 or TRBV6-3 to TRBJ2-7; possibly TRBD2 for D (5 bases). This CDR3 reads CASFGLGGFEQYF. The CDR3 nucleotides read TGTGCCAGCTTCGGACTTGGCGGGTTCGAGCAGTACTTC.